Listed below are T cell receptor beta chains from one sample, sequenced in a study of shared clonotypes between healthy human individuals. Clones were read by immunoSEQ multiplex PCR, and TCRdb kept only the in-frame ones, dropping some. The sample consists of hundreds of thousands of clones, 80% to 95% of them appearing once. Input material: naive CD8+ T cells sorted from blood. These receptors originate from a man aged 25-45 years in good health. Each CDR3 is given with its conserved first and last residue. A D gene is named only where the DNA matches it firmly. Not all rows give a size; the values are once, few, many and, for expanded clones, a class.

NA | TRBJ2-7 | TRBV7-9 | TRBD1 | TGTGCCAGCAGCTTAGATGTAGGTGGGGACAGCAGGGACTACGAGCAGTACTTC | CASSLDVGGDSRDYEQYF
NA | TRBJ2-3 | TRBV11-2 | NA | TGTGCCAGCAGCTTTACGACAGATACGCAGTATTTT | CASSFTTDTQYF
NA | TRBJ2-7 | TRBV2 | TRBD1 | TGTGCCAGCACAGGGACAGGATTCTACGAGCAGTACTTC | CASTGTGFYEQYF
NA | TRBJ2-1 | TRBV11-3 | NA | TGTGCCAGCAGCACCCCACAGGGCACCCGGGCGTATGAGCAGTTCTTC | CASSTPQGTRAYEQFF
once | TRBJ2-1 | TRBV7-9 | TRBD1 | TGTGCCAGCAGCTTAGAAGGGACAGGGTTCTCAAGCTCCTACAATGAGCAGTTCTTC | CASSLEGTGFSSSYNEQFF
NA | TRBJ1-5 | TRBV5-1 | NA | TGCGCCAGCAGCCCGGGACACGACAATCAGCCCCAGCATTTT | CASSPGHDNQPQHF
NA | TRBJ1-5 | TRBV6-4 | NA | TGTGCCAGCAGTGACCGGGGCTGGGGGGTTCAGCCCCAGCATTTT | CASSDRGWGVQPQHF
NA | TRBJ2-7 | TRBV4-1 | NA | TGCGCCAGCAGCCGACCAGATAGCCGGGAGCAGTACTTC | CASSRPDSREQYF
NA | TRBJ2-5 | TRBV10-3 | NA | TGTGCCATCAGTGTTGGGGGCCAAGAGACCCAGTACTTC | CAISVGGQETQYF
few | TRBJ1-2 | TRBV27 | NA | TGTGCCAGCAGTCCCAGACAGGAAGTCTATGGCTACACCTTC | CASSPRQEVYGYTF
NA | TRBJ2-2 | TRBV7-9 | NA | TGTGCCAGCAGCTACTCCCTCACCGGGGAGCTGTTTTTT | CASSYSLTGELFF
NA | TRBJ2-7 | TRBV7-9 | NA | TGTGCCAGCAGCTCGTACTCCTACGAGCAGTACTTC | CASSSYSYEQYF
NA | TRBJ1-1 | TRBV27 | NA | TGTGCCAGCAGTTCGGGGGGGATCAACACTGAAGCTTTCTTT | CASSSGGINTEAFF
NA | TRBJ2-1 | TRBV27 | TRBD1 | TGTGCCAGCAGTTCGGGACAGGGCCCTTACAATGAGCAGTTCTTC | CASSSGQGPYNEQFF
once | TRBJ2-1 | TRBV10-1 | TRBD2 | TGCGCCAGCAGTGAAGGGACTAAATACAATGAGCAGTTCTTC | CASSEGTKYNEQFF
NA | TRBJ2-3 | TRBV29-1 | NA | TGCAGCGTTGGGCCCGAGGATCATGGAGATACGCAGTATTTT | CSVGPEDHGDTQYF
NA | TRBJ2-3 | TRBV27 | NA | TGTGCCAGCAGTTTAGGAGGGGATACGCAGTATTTT | CASSLGGDTQYF
NA | TRBJ1-1 | TRBV5-1 | NA | TGCGCCAGCAGCCTGAGACAGGCGGGGTTGAACACTGAAGCTTTCTTT | CASSLRQAGLNTEAFF
NA | TRBJ2-3 | TRBV5-1 | NA | TGCGCCAGCAGCTGGACCGGGCTAAGCACAGATACGCAGTATTTT | CASSWTGLSTDTQYF
NA | TRBJ2-1 | TRBV29-1 | NA | TGCAGCGTTGAGAATGAGCAGTTCTTC | CSVENEQFF
once | TRBJ1-1 | TRBV2 | NA | TGTGCCAGCAGTGAAGAGGGTTGGCGAGGGAACACTGAAGCTTTCTTT | CASSEEGWRGNTEAFF
NA | TRBJ2-2 | TRBV29-1 | NA | TGCAGCGTTGAAAGGTACACGAACACCGGGGAGCTGTTTTTT | CSVERYTNTGELFF
once | TRBJ2-7 | TRBV6-5 | NA | TGTGCCAGCAGTTTTTTTCCCGGGACCGATAACTACGAGCAGTACTTC | CASSFFPGTDNYEQYF
NA | TRBJ2-7 | TRBV9 | NA | TGTGCCAGCAGCGTAGAAGGGACAAGCTCCTACGAGCAGTACTTC | CASSVEGTSSYEQYF
NA | TRBJ1-1 | TRBV7-3 | TRBD1 | TGTGCCAGCAGCTCCGCCGGGACAGGGGGTGGCACTGAAGCTTTCTTT | CASSSAGTGGGTEAFF
NA | TRBJ2-3 | TRBV5-5 | NA | TGTGCCAGCAGCTTTATAGGAACGAACACAGATACGCAGTATTTT | CASSFIGTNTDTQYF
once | TRBJ2-1 | TRBV4-3 | NA | TGCGCCAGCAGCCACGCTGGGGGGAGGTGGGGTGAGCAGTTCTTC | CASSHAGGRWGEQFF
NA | TRBJ2-1 | TRBV7-8 | NA | TGTGCCAGCAGCCGGTCGCGGGGCTCTGGATACAATGAGCAGTTCTTC | CASSRSRGSGYNEQFF
NA | TRBJ1-5 | TRBV9 | TRBD1 | TGTGCCAGCAGCCCCACAGGGGCGCATCAGCCCCAGCATTTT | CASSPTGAHQPQHF
NA | TRBJ2-1 | TRBV5-1 | NA | TGCGCCAGCAGCTTGGAGGCGGGGTCTTACAATGAGCAGTTCTTC | CASSLEAGSYNEQFF
once | TRBJ1-2 | TRBV2 | NA | TGTGCCGGAGGGATCCCACAGAGGCTCTATGGCTACACCTTC | CAGGIPQRLYGYTF
NA | TRBJ2-7 | TRBV11-2 | NA | TGTGCCAGCAGCTTAGGAGGGGTCACCTACGAGCAGTACTTC | CASSLGGVTYEQYF
NA | TRBJ2-2 | TRBV6-4 | NA | TGTGCCAGCAGTGGCGAGACAGAAAAAAACACCGGGGAGCTGTTTTTT | CASSGETEKNTGELFF
NA | TRBJ2-4 | TRBV9 | TRBD1 | TGTGCCAGCAGCGTAGGGACAGGGGCTGAGTCCAAAAACATTCAGTACTTC | CASSVGTGAESKNIQYF
once | TRBJ2-1 | TRBV7-9 | TRBD1 | TGTGCCAGCAGCTCAACCCCCCGGACAGGGGGCTATGAGCAGTTCTTC | CASSSTPRTGGYEQFF
NA | TRBJ2-7 | TRBV21-1 | NA | TGTGCCAGCACTCCAAGGAGGCTTGGGGCCTCCTACGAGCAGTACTTC | CASTPRRLGASYEQYF
NA | TRBJ1-2 | TRBV19 | NA | TGTGCCAGTAGTATAGTGGGTGCGTATGGCTACACCTTC | CASSIVGAYGYTF
NA | TRBJ2-1 | TRBV29-1 | NA | TGCAGCGTTGTGGCCAGCTCCTACAATGAGCAGTTCTTC | CSVVASSYNEQFF
once | TRBJ2-3 | TRBV6-4 | NA | TGTGCCAGCAGTGTCCTCGGATTCACAGATACGCAGTATTTT | CASSVLGFTDTQYF
NA | TRBJ2-7 | TRBV6-5 | NA | TGTGCCAGCAGTTATTTCGACGAGCAGTACTTC | CASSYFDEQYF
NA | TRBJ2-7 | TRBV29-1 | NA | TGCAGCGTTGGTTACAGGACTCCCTACGAGCAGTACTTC | CSVGYRTPYEQYF
NA | TRBJ2-5 | TRBV18 | NA | TGTGCCAGCTCACCATCACCGTACCAAGAGACCCAGTACTTC | CASSPSPYQETQYF